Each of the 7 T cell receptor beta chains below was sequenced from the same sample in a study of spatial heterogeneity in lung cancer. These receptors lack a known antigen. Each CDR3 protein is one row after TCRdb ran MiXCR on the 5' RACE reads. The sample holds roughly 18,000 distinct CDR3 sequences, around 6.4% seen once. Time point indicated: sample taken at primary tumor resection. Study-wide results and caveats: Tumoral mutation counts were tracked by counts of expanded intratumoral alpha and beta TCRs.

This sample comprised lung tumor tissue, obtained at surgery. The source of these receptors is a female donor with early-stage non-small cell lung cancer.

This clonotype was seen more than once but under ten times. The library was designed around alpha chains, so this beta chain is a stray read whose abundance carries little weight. CDR3 region: CASSPGQGDEKLFF. The CDR3 DNA sequence: TGCGCCAGCAGCCCGGGACAGGGAGATGAAAAACTGTTTTTT. The chain has TRBV5-1 and TRBJ1-4, with 9 bases lining up with TRBD1. V trimming: 4 bases; J trimming: 6 bases; junction bases outside the gene matches: 4. Germline V gene data show CDR1 as SGHRS and CDR2 as YFSETQ. The CDR3 extends over 14 amino acids. Full variable domain (rest looked up from reference TRBV5-1 and TRBJ1-4): KAGVTQTPRYLIKTRGQQVTLSCSPISGHRSVSWYQQTPGQGLQFLFEYFSETQRNKGNFPGRFSGRQFSNSRSEMNVSTLELGDSALYLCASSPGQGDEKLFFGSGTQLSVL.

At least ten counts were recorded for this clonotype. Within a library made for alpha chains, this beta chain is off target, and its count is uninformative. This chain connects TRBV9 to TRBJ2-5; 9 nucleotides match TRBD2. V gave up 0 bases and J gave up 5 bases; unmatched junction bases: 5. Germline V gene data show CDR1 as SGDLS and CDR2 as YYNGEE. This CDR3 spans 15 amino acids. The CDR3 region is CASSVGVAGVETQYF. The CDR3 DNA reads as TGTGCCAGCAGCGTAGGGGTAGCGGGAGTTGAGACCCAGTACTTC.

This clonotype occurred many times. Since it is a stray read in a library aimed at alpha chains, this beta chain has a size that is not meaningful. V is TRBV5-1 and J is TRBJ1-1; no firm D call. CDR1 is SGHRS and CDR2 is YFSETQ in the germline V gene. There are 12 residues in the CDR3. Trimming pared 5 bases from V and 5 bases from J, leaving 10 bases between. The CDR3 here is CASRETGTEAFF. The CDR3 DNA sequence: TGCGCCAGCAGGGAGACCGGTACTGAAGCTTTCTTT.

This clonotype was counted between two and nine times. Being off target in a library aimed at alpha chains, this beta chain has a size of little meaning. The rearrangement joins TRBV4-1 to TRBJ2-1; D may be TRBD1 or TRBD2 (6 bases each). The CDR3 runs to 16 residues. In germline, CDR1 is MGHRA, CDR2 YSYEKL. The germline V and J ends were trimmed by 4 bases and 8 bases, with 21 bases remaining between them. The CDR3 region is CASSLLEGGIGHEQFF. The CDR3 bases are TGCGCCAGCAGCCTCCTTGAAGGGGGGATCGGCCATGAGCAGTTCTTC.

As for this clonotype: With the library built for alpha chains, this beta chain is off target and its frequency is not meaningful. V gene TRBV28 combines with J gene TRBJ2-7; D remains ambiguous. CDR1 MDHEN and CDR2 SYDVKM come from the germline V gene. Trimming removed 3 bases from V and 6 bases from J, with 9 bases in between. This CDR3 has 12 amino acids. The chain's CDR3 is CASSFLLCEQYF. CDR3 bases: TGTGCCAGCAGTTTCCTACTCTGCGAGCAGTACTTC.

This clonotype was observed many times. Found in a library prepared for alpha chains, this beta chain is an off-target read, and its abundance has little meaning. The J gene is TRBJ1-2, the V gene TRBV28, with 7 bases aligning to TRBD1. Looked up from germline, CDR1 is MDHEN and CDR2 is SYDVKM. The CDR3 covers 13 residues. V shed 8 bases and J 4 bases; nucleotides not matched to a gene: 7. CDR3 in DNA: TGTGCCAGCCAAACAGGGGTGGGCTATGGCTACACCTTC. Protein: CASQTGVGYGYTF.

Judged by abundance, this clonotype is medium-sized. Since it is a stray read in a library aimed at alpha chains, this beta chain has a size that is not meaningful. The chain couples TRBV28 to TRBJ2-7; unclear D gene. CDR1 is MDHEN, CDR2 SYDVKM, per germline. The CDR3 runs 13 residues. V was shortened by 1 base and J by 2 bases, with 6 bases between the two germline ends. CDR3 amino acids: CASSLSGPYEQYF. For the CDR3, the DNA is TGTGCCAGCAGTTTATCCGGACCCTACGAGCAGTACTTC.